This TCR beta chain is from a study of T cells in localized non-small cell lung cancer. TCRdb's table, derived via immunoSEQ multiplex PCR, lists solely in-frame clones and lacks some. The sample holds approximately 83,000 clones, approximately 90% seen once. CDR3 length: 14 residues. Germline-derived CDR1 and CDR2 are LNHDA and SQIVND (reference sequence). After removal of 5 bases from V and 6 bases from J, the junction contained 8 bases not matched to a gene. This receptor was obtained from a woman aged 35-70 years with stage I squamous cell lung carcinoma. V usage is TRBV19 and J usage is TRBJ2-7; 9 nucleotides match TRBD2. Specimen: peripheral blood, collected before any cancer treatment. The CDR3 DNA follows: TGTGCCAGTAGTTTACCGGGACTAGCCGCCGAGCAGTACTTC. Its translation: CASSLPGLAAEQYF.